This T cell receptor beta chain emerged from a study of blood T cell repertoires in COVID-19. Per germline, CDR1 LGHDT and CDR2 YNNKEL (reference sequence). V shed 1 base and J shed 6 bases, with 7 bases lying between them. This CDR3 spans 13 amino acids. The table lists this clone with a few counts. The data were produced by immunoSEQ multiplex PCR, yet TCRdb's version contains in-frame clones alone and is incomplete. This sample has 280,000 or so clones, with 88% found just once. This receptor was obtained from a man between 18 and 35 years old with active or convalescent COVID-19. The rearrangement uses TRBV3-1 (or the pseudogene TRBV3-2) and TRBJ1-5; unclear D gene. The sequenced sample was peripheral blood. Written as DNA, the CDR3 is TGTGCCAGCAGCCAAGTCGGGGTTCAGCCCCAGCATTTT. Its protein product is CASSQVGVQPQHF.